A single sample is the source of the 25 T cell receptor beta chains below, sequenced in a study of PD-1 blockade in classical Hodgkin lymphoma. Relapses following autologous stem cell transplantation were seen in all patients, with brentuximab vedotin exposure varying. Measured with immunoSEQ multiplex PCR; TCRdb has only the in-frame clones, and not every one. Here the sample spans about 41,000 clones, about 74% being singletons. Sequenced material: peripheral blood mononuclear cells (PBMCs), taken at baseline. The source is a human donor with classical Hodgkin lymphoma.

The V gene is TRBV13, the J gene TRBJ2-7; D tentatively fits TRBD1 or TRBD2 (5 bases each). Germline V gene sequence: CDR1 PRHDT, CDR2 FYEKMQ (reference sequence). The CDR3 covers 14 residues. V gave up 2 bases and J gave up 2 bases, with 10 bases separating them. The CDR3 DNA is TGTGCCAGCAGCTTATGGGGACCTACCTACGAGCAGTACTTC. This translates into CASSLWGPTYEQYF. The full variable domain, completed using reference TRBV13 and TRBJ2-7, is AAGVIQSPRHLIKEKRETATLKCYPIPRHDTVYWYQQGPGQDPQFLISFYEKMQSDKGSIPDRFSAQQFSDYHSELNMSSLELGDSALYFCASSLWGPTYEQYFGPGTRLTVT.

The chain recombines TRBV5-5 with TRBJ1-1, with D possibly being TRBD1 (5 bases). With 4 bases removed from V and 3 bases from J, the gap between germline ends came to 19 bases. The CDR3 sequence is 16 residues long. CDR1 is SGHKS, CDR2 YYEKEE, per germline (reference sequence). The DNA of the CDR3 is TGTGCCAGCAGCCCCTGGGACTTCACGTGGGACACTGAAGCTTTCTTT. Translation: CASSPWDFTWDTEAFF.

The gene calls are TRBV4-1 and TRBJ2-7; 7 positions match TRBD1. V shed 4 bases and J 3 bases; nucleotides not matched to a gene: 9. This CDR3 region has 15 residues. CDR1 MGHRA and CDR2 YSYEKL come from the germline V gene. The CDR3 bases are TGCGCCAGCAGCCCGCAAACGACAGGGATCTACGAGCAGTACTTC. Protein product: CASSPQTTGIYEQYF.

The V gene is TRBV30, the J gene TRBJ1-1; D not certain. The germline CDR1 and CDR2 sequences are GTSNPN and SVGIG (reference sequence). V was cut by 2 bases and J by 0 bases, with 13 bases left in between. The CDR3 runs to 15 residues. CDR3 loop: CAWSLPSRVNTEAFF. The CDR3 nucleotides are TGTGCCTGGAGTTTGCCGTCCCGAGTGAACACTGAAGCTTTCTTT.

The V gene is TRBV27, the J gene TRBJ2-1; D perhaps matches TRBD2 (6 bases). The CDR3 sequence is 11 residues long. Germline V gene sequence: CDR1 MNHEY, CDR2 SMNVEV (reference sequence). Trimming pared 7 bases from V and 7 bases from J, leaving 8 bases between. The CDR3 region has the DNA TGTGCCAGCAAACTAGCTAATGAGCAGTTCTTC. Protein: CASKLANEQFF.

V usage is TRBV27 and J usage is TRBJ1-6; D may be TRBD1 (5 bases). The CDR3 contains 16 residues. Trimming stripped 2 bases from V and 7 bases from J, with 15 bases between. Germline V gene lookup returns CDR1 MNHEY and CDR2 SMNVEV (reference sequence). The CDR3 region is CASSLVPGGPNSPLHF. DNA of the CDR3: TGTGCCAGCAGTTTAGTTCCGGGGGGACCCAATTCACCCCTCCACTTT.

V gene TRBV25-1 combines with J gene TRBJ2-1; either TRBD1 or TRBD2 may supply D (5 bases each). This CDR3 has 11 amino acids. Germline CDR1 and CDR2: MGHDK and SYGVNS. The V gene lost 8 bases and the J gene lost 7 bases, with 9 bases spanning the gap. In DNA, the CDR3 is TGTGCCAGCGACTGGGGGAATGAGCAGTTCTTC. Protein: CASDWGNEQFF. The variable domain in full, completed from reference TRBV25-1 and TRBJ2-1, reads EADIYQTPRYLVIGTGKKITLECSQTMGHDKMYWYQQDPGMELHLIHYSYGVNSTEKGDLSSESTVSRIRTEHFPLTLESARPSHTSQYLCASDWGNEQFFGPGTRLTVL.

The V and J genes are TRBV6-5 and TRBJ2-7; D not resolved. CDR1 MNHEY and CDR2 SVGAGI come from the germline V gene. CDR3 length: 12 amino acids. Trimming shortened V by 5 bases and J by 2 bases, and 7 bases separated the two germline ends. CDR3 in DNA: TGTGCCAGCAGTCGGACCGCCTACGAGCAGTACTTC. Translation gives CASSRTAYEQYF.

The chain uses TRBV11-2 and TRBJ1-1; no clear D gene. Germline assignment: CDR1 SGHAT and CDR2 FQNNGV. CDR3 length: 13 residues. V was cut by 5 bases and J by 5 bases, with 12 bases left in between. The CDR3 nucleotides are TGTGCCAGCAGCCCTAAGGTCGGAACTGAAGCTTTCTTT. Translation gives CASSPKVGTEAFF. The variable domain in full, with the rest retrieved from reference TRBV11-2 and TRBJ1-1, is EAGVAQSPRYKIIEKRQSVAFWCNPISGHATLYWYQQILGQGPKLLIQFQNNGVVDDSQLPKDRFSAERLKGVDSTLKIQPAKLEDSAVYLCASSPKVGTEAFFGQGTRLTVV.

The V and J genes are TRBV5-6 and TRBJ2-5, with 9 positions matching TRBD1. CDR1 SGHDT and CDR2 YYEEEE come from the germline V gene. Trimming cost V 0 bases and J 5 bases; bases outside gene matches: 2. The CDR3 has 14 amino acids. The CDR3, as DNA: TGTGCCAGCAGCTTGGGACAGGGGGTGGAGACCCAGTACTTC. It codes for CASSLGQGVETQYF. Together with reference TRBV5-6 and TRBJ2-5, the CDR3 gives the full variable domain: DAGVTQSPTHLIKTRGQQVTLRCSPKSGHDTVSWYQQALGQGPQFIFQYYEEEERQRGNFPDRFSGHQFPNYSSELNVNALLLGDSALYLCASSLGQGVETQYFGPGTRLLVL.

This chain links TRBV11-2 with TRBJ2-7; 9 bases align to TRBD1. This CDR3 spans 15 amino acids. With V trimmed by 5 bases and J by 2 bases, 7 bases remained unmatched. Germline CDR1 is SGHAT and CDR2 is FQNNGV. In DNA, the CDR3 is TGTGCCAGCAGCCGTCGTAGGGACAGGGCCTACGAGCAGTACTTC. Translation: CASSRRRDRAYEQYF.

This rearrangement joins TRBV15 to TRBJ1-5; D not certain. CDR1 is LNHNV, CDR2 YYDKDF, per germline (reference sequence). Deletions cut 4 bases from V and 0 bases from J, with 7 bases between. This CDR3 contains 14 residues. CDR3 amino acids: CATSKADSNQPQHF. The CDR3 DNA sequence: TGTGCCACCAGCAAAGCAGATAGCAATCAGCCCCAGCATTTT.

The rearrangement joins TRBV6-5 to TRBJ1-2; no clear D. This CDR3 spans 11 amino acids. Germline V gene data show CDR1 as MNHEY and CDR2 as SVGAGI. V lost 6 bases, J lost 2 bases, and 4 bases lay in between. The CDR3 coding sequence is TGTGCCAGCAGAACCAACTATGGCTACACCTTC. It translates to CASRTNYGYTF.

The rearrangement uses TRBV7-9 and TRBJ2-3; maybe TRBD2 (6 bases). The CDR3 has 14 amino acids. Deletions cut 5 bases from V and 4 bases from J, with 13 bases between. Germline values: CDR1 SEHNR, CDR2 FQNEAQ (reference sequence). This CDR3 is CASSIPSASDTQYF. The CDR3 bases are TGTGCCAGCAGCATACCTAGCGCCTCAGATACGCAGTATTTT.

This chain joins TRBV6-1 and TRBJ1-4; 8 positions agree with TRBD1. V lost 6 bases and J lost 6; bases outside the gene matches: 9. This CDR3 contains 15 residues. The V gene's germline CDR1 is MNHNS and CDR2 SASEGT. The CDR3 loop is CASRRQGSSDEKLFF. Written as DNA, the CDR3 is TGTGCCAGCAGGCGACAGGGGTCTTCGGATGAAAAACTGTTTTTT.

In this sample, this clone turned up a few times. This chain uses TRBV5-1 with TRBJ2-7; D remains ambiguous. Between the trimmed V and J ends, which lost 6 bases and 7 bases, there was a span of 17 bases. The CDR3 consists of 13 residues. Germline V gives CDR1 SGHRS, CDR2 YFSETQ. The CDR3 spells CASIDGPLGEQYF. In nucleotides, the CDR3 is TGCGCCAGCATAGACGGACCTTTAGGGGAGCAGTACTTC.

The V gene is TRBV4-1, the J gene TRBJ1-5, with TRBD1 matching 10 bases. Germline CDR1 and CDR2: MGHRA and YSYEKL. The CDR3 runs to 19 residues. The trim removed 3 bases at V and 3 bases at J, leaving 14 bases unmatched. CDR3 loop: CASSHPSPLTGGFNQPQHF. The CDR3 bases are TGCGCCAGCAGCCATCCATCCCCTTTGACAGGGGGCTTCAATCAGCCCCAGCATTTT.

This chain joins TRBV7-9 and TRBJ2-7; either TRBD1 or TRBD2 may fit D (6 bases each). V shed 1 base and J shed 6 bases, with 16 bases lying between them. This CDR3 region has 15 residues. The germline V gene encodes CDR1 SEHNR and CDR2 FQNEAQ (reference sequence). CDR3: CASSLGLGGSSEQYF. CDR3 DNA sequence: TGTGCCAGCAGCTTAGGCCTAGGGGGGAGTAGCGAGCAGTACTTC. Using reference TRBV7-9 and TRBJ2-7 for the parts outside the CDR3, the full variable domain is DTGVSQNPRHKITKRGQNVTFRCDPISEHNRLYWYRQTLGQGPEFLTYFQNEAQLEKSRLLSDRFSAERPKGSFSTLEIQRTEQGDSAMYLCASSLGLGGSSEQYFGPGTRLTVT.

This chain links TRBV7-3 with TRBJ2-1; TRBD2 aligns across 7 bases. The junction had 17 bases not matched to a gene; V was cut back by 5 bases and J by 7 bases. This CDR3 region has 17 residues. In germline, CDR1 is SGHTA, CDR2 FQGTGA. CDR3 sequence (DNA): TGTGCCAGCAGCCGACGAACTGGGATCCCGGGAGGTAATGAGCAGTTCTTC. Residues: CASSRRTGIPGGNEQFF.

This chain joins TRBV9 and TRBJ2-7; D is ambiguous. Germline assignment: CDR1 SGDLS and CDR2 YYNGEE. V dropped 0 bases and J dropped 3 bases, with 7 bases sitting between them. The CDR3 runs to 13 residues. The CDR3 DNA follows: TGTGCCAGCAGCGTAGCTCCCCTCTACGAGCAGTACTTC. It encodes CASSVAPLYEQYF. Full variable domain (rest looked up from reference TRBV9 and TRBJ2-7): DSGVTQTPKHLITATGQRVTLRCSPRSGDLSVYWYQQSLDQGLQFLIQYYNGEERAKGNILERFSAQQFPDLHSELNLSSLELGDSALYFCASSVAPLYEQYFGPGTRLTVT.

The V and J genes are TRBV7-2 and TRBJ2-7; maybe TRBD1 (6 bases). CDR1 is SGHTA and CDR2 is FQGNSA in the germline V gene. This CDR3 is built from 14 residues. Trimming removed 2 bases at V and 4 bases at J, with 12 bases between. CDR3 sequence: CASSLKTGSYEQYF. CDR3 DNA sequence: TGTGCCAGCAGCTTAAAGACAGGCTCGTACGAGCAGTACTTC. The full variable domain, its missing parts supplied by reference TRBV7-2 and TRBJ2-7, is GAGVSQSPSNKVTEKGKDVELRCDPISGHTALYWYRQSLGQGLEFLIYFQGNSAPDKSGLPSDRFSAERTGGSVSTLTIQRTQQEDSAVYLCASSLKTGSYEQYFGPGTRLTVT.

This clone was counted a single time. V is TRBV10-3 and J is TRBJ2-4; 7 nucleotides align to TRBD2. CDR3 length: 15 amino acids. After removal of 0 bases from V and 8 bases from J, the junction contained 7 bases not matched to a gene. Germline V gene data show CDR1 as ENHRY and CDR2 as SYGVKD. The CDR3 DNA is TGTGCCATCAGTGAGTCCGGGGGAGGGCGACACATTCAGTACTTC. Translating gives CAISESGGGRHIQYF.

V usage is TRBV9 and J usage is TRBJ1-1; D ambiguous. CDR3 length: 11 amino acids. Germline values: CDR1 SGDLS, CDR2 YYNGEE. Deletions cut 0 bases from V and 3 bases from J, with 0 bases between. The CDR3 nucleotides are TGTGCCAGCAGCGTAGACACTGAAGCTTTCTTT. Translating gives CASSVDTEAFF.

V gene TRBV6-1 combines with J gene TRBJ1-1, with a tentative D call TRBD1 (5 bases). Germline-derived CDR1 and CDR2 are MNHNS and SASEGT. The CDR3 length is 15 residues. With 7 bases removed from V and 5 bases from J, the gap between germline ends came to 20 bases. CDR3 bases: TGTGCCAGCACCGACGGGGGATCCCCCGGGACTGAAGCTTTCTTT. This codes for CASTDGGSPGTEAFF.

The gene calls are TRBV18 and TRBJ2-1, with D maybe TRBD1 (5 bases). The germline V gene has CDR1 KGHSH and CDR2 LQKENI. This CDR3 is built from 15 residues. V lost 3 bases and J 4 bases, leaving 13 bases between the germline ends. This chain's CDR3 is CASSPAAGLYNEQFF. The CDR3 DNA is TGTGCCAGCTCACCGGCGGCAGGGCTTTACAATGAGCAGTTCTTC.